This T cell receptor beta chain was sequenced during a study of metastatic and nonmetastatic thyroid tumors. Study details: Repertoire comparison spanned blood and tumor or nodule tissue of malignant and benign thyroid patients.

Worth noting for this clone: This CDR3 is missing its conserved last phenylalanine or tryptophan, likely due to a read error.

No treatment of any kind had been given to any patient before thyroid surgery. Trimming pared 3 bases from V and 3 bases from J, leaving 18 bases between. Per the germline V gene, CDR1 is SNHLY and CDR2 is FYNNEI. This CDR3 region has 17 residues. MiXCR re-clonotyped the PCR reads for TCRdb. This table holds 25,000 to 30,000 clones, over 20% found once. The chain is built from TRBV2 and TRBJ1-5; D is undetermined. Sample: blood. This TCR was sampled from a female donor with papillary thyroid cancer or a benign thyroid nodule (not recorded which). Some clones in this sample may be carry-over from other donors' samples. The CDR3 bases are TGTGCCAGCAGTGAGAATCGGGTGGGCATTAACAATCAGCCCCAGCATTTG. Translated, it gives CASSENRVGINNQPQHL.